Listed below are T cell receptor beta chains from one sample, sequenced in a study of cytomegalovirus exposure and HLA in healthy donors. Clones were sequenced by immunoSEQ multiplex PCR, and TCRdb holds only the in-frame ones, with some missing. The data show 150,000 to 200,000 clones, with about three quarters seen just once and less than 1.1% held by the top ten. Sequencing was performed on PBMCs. These receptors came from a woman aged 40-49 years in good health and CMV-seronegative. Each CDR3 is given with its conserved first and last residue. Each record gives: J gene, D gene, V gene, clone size, CDR3 DNA, CDR3 protein. D genes are given only for firm matches. The size entry is marked missing in some rows and otherwise reads once, few, many or a size class.

TRBJ1-5 . TRBV19 . TGTGCCAGTATGATGAAGAGTAGCAATCAGCCCCAGCATTTT CASMMKSSNQPQHF
TRBJ1-6 TRBD1 TRBV5-1 . TGCGCCAGCAGCCTGGCGACAGGGGATTCACCCCTCCACTTT CASSLATGDSPLHF
TRBJ2-7 TRBD2 TRBV4-1 . TGCGCCAGCAGCCAGGGAGGGTCGAAGATGATATCCTACGAGCAGTACTTC CASSQGGSKMISYEQYF
TRBJ1-1 . TRBV19 . TGTGCCAGTAGTGCCACCGGGACAAGAAACACTGAAGCTTTCTTT CASSATGTRNTEAFF
TRBJ1-5 . TRBV30 . TGTGCCTGGACATCCAAGGGGCAGGCTCAGCCCCAGCATTTT CAWTSKGQAQPQHF
TRBJ2-5 TRBD2 TRBV5-1 . TGCGCCAGCAGCTTCAGGACTAGGCAGTACTTC CASSFRTRQYF
TRBJ1-4 . TRBV5-1 . TGCGCCAGCAGCTTGGAGCCAGGGGACGAAAAACTGTTTTTT CASSLEPGDEKLFF
TRBJ2-2 . TRBV5-1 . TGCGCCAGCAGCCCTGACAGGCCTGCGAACACCGGGGAGCTGTTTTTT CASSPDRPANTGELFF
TRBJ2-2 . TRBV27 . TGTGCCAGCAGTTTACAGAACTCAGGGCCCCGGAGGGCCGGGGAGCTGTTTTTT CASSLQNSGPRRAGELFF
TRBJ2-1 . TRBV19 . TGTGCCAGTAGTATTAGCGTTATGGGGGGCAATGAGCAGTTCTTC CASSISVMGGNEQFF
TRBJ2-2 TRBD1 TRBV5-1 . TGCGCCAGCAGCATACGGACAGGGGGCACCGGGGAGCTGTTTTTT CASSIRTGGTGELFF
TRBJ1-2 . TRBV5-6 . TGTGCCAGCAGCCCGATGACAGGCGATATGTCTAGTGGCTACACCTTC CASSPMTGDMSSGYTF
TRBJ1-5 TRBD1 TRBV19 . TGTGCCAGTAGTCCCGACAGGGATTATCAGCCCCAGCATTTT CASSPDRDYQPQHF
TRBJ2-7 TRBD2 TRBV7-8 . TGTGCCAGCAGCCCGGAACATATGACTAGCGCCGAACCGTACGAGCAGTACTTC CASSPEHMTSAEPYEQYF
TRBJ2-5 . TRBV15 . TGTGCCACCAGCAGAGGAGAACAAGAGACCCAGTACTTC CATSRGEQETQYF
TRBJ2-2 . TRBV2 . TGTGCCAGCAGTGATACGGCGGGACGGAGCACCGGGGAGCTGTTTTTT CASSDTAGRSTGELFF
TRBJ1-1 . TRBV29-1 . TGCAGCGTTATAGGGGTCGGAGCTTTAATCATGAACACTGAAGCTTTCTTT CSVIGVGALIMNTEAFF
TRBJ2-1 TRBD2 TRBV4-1 . TGCGCCAGCAGCCAAGATGGGGGCGGGAGGGCCTTTGGTGAGCAGTTCTTC CASSQDGGGRAFGEQFF
TRBJ1-4 . TRBV19 . TGTGCCAGTAGTTCTGACGGACGTACTAGAAATGAAAAACTGTTTTTT CASSSDGRTRNEKLFF
TRBJ2-1 TRBD2 TRBV18 . TGTGCCAGCTCACCTTACGGGACTAGTACCTACAATGAGCAGTTCTTC CASSPYGTSTYNEQFF
TRBJ2-1 . TRBV29-1 . TGCAGCGTTGAGGTCAGTCGCAATGAGCAGTTCTTC CSVEVSRNEQFF
TRBJ2-1 . TRBV12-5 . TGTGCTAGTGGTTTGGGAGAGGGGGTTAGCGGGCATTACAATGAGCAGTTCTTC CASGLGEGVSGHYNEQFF
TRBJ2-6 . TRBV9 once TGTGCCAGCAGCGTAGGTAGGGAGAAGGGATATTCTGGGGCCAACGTCCTGACTTTC CASSVGREKGYSGANVLTF
TRBJ1-2 . TRBV7-9 . TGTGCCAGCAGCGATCACAACCACCCCCGCTACACCTTC CASSDHNHPRYTF
TRBJ1-1 . TRBV5-6 few TGTGCCAGCAGCTTGGTGGCCCTCAGGTGGACTGAAGCTTTCTTT CASSLVALRWTEAFF
TRBJ1-2 TRBD1 TRBV5-4 . TGTGCCAGCAGCCCCGCGCCGACAGGGGAATATGGCTACACCTTC CASSPAPTGEYGYTF
TRBJ2-1 . TRBV4-1 . TGCGCCAGCAACCCATGGGGCCGGCGAAATGAGCAGTTCTTC CASNPWGRRNEQFF
TRBJ2-1 . TRBV27 . TGTGCCAGCAGTACCCACACCGCCTCCTACAATGAGCAGTTCTTC CASSTHTASYNEQFF